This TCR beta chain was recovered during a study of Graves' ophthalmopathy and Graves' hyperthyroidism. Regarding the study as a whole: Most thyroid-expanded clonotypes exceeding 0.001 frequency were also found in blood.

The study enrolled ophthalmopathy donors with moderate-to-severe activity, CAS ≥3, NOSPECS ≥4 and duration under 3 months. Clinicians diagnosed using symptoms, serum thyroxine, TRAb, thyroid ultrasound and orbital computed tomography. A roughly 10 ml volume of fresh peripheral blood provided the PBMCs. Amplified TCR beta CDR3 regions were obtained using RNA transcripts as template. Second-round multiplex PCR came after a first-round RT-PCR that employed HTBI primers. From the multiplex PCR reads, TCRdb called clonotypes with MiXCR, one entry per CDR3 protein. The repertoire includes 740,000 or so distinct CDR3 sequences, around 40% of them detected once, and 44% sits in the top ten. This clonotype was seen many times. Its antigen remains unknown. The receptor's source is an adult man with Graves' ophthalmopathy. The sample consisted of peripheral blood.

As DNA, the CDR3 is TGTGCCAGCAGCACGGCAGGGACAGGCAATCAGCCCCAGCATTTT. Protein sequence: CASSTAGTGNQPQHF. The V gene is TRBV24-1, the J gene TRBJ1-5; TRBD1 matches at 7 bases. The V segment lost 11 bases and the J segment 2 bases; nucleotides outside the gene matches: 11. CDR3 length: 15 amino acids. Germline values: CDR1 KGHDR, CDR2 SFDVKD.